One sample yielded the 30 T cell receptor beta chains listed below, sequenced in a study of a mutant IDH1 vaccine in newly diagnosed glioma. Time point in this sample: week 5, during vaccination. In every dose of vaccine, 300 ug of mutant IDH1 20-mer peptide was given alongside topical imiquimod. The antigens for these receptors are not known. The repertoire was sequenced with immunoSEQ multiplex PCR; TCRdb's copy has only in-frame clones and lacks some. The sample contains about 56,000 clones, approximately 90% of which appear only once. The starting material was PBMCs, obtained from a glioma patient whose treatment included an IDH1 peptide vaccine. These receptors were taken from a middle-aged woman with glioma.

This chain uses TRBV6-1 with TRBJ2-7, with D perhaps TRBD2 (6 bases). Germline-derived CDR1 and CDR2 are MNHNS and SASEGT. Trimming removed 4 bases at V and 0 bases at J, with 13 bases between. This CDR3 contains 15 residues. This CDR3 is CASSAVGGISYEQYF. CDR3 sequence (DNA): TGTGCCAGCAGTGCAGTGGGCGGGATCTCCTACGAGCAGTACTTC.

V and J are TRBV11-2 and TRBJ2-3, with D uncertain. Per the germline V gene, CDR1 is SGHAT and CDR2 is FQNNGV. This CDR3 spans 14 amino acids. The ends were cut back, 6 bases at V and 2 bases at J, with 12 bases in the middle. CDR3 bases: TGTGCCAGCAGTAGGCGGCAAGCCACAGATACGCAGTATTTT. It specifies CASSRRQATDTQYF.

This clone occurred a few times. The V gene is TRBV6-1, the J gene TRBJ1-1, with D possibly being TRBD1 (5 bases). CDR1 and CDR2 (germline): MNHNS, SASEGT. This CDR3 comprises 13 residues. The CDR3: CSSRGGLNTEAFF. CDR3 sequence (DNA): TGTTCATCACGGGGGGGGTTGAACACTGAAGCTTTCTTT.

The CDR3 loop is CASSYSNRGGEQYF. CDR3 nucleotide sequence: TGTGCCAGCAGTTACTCAAACAGGGGCGGCGAGCAGTACTTC. This chain uses TRBV6-5 with TRBJ2-7; 7 bases align to TRBD1. Germline CDR1 and CDR2: MNHEY and SVGAGI. CDR3 size: 14 residues. V lost 0 bases and J lost 6; bases outside the gene matches: 5.

The J gene is TRBJ1-5, the V gene TRBV19; TRBD1 matches at 9 bases. This CDR3 contains 16 residues. V shed 5 bases, J shed 3 bases, and the junction held 8 bases outside the gene matches. Germline V gene data show CDR1 as LNHDA and CDR2 as SQIVND (reference sequence). CDR3 bases: TGTGCCAGTAGTCCCTGGACAGGGGTCCTCAATCAGCCCCAGCATTTT. Translated: CASSPWTGVLNQPQHF.

V and J are TRBV15 and TRBJ1-2; 9 bases line up with TRBD1. Germline CDR1 and CDR2: LNHNV and YYDKDF (reference sequence). The CDR3 covers 16 residues. Unmatched junction bases numbered 10, after V lost 3 bases and J lost 5 bases. CDR3 residues: CATSRDRGKVVYGYTF. CDR3 nucleotide sequence: TGTGCCACCAGCAGGGACAGGGGAAAGGTCGTATATGGCTACACCTTC.

The chain carries TRBV2 and TRBJ2-1, with D maybe TRBD2 (7 bases). CDR1 and CDR2 (germline): SNHLY, FYNNEI. V was shortened by 6 bases and J by 2 bases, with 11 bases between the two germline ends. CDR3 length: 14 amino acids. The CDR3 bases are TGTGCCAGCAGAGGGGGGGACCCCTACAATGAGCAGTTCTTC. It yields the protein CASRGGDPYNEQFF.

A single count supports this clone. This rearrangement joins TRBV6-1 to TRBJ2-7; TRBD1 matches 7 bases. The CDR3 has 13 residues. Germline values: CDR1 MNHNS, CDR2 SASEGT. After removal of 6 bases from V and 2 bases from J, the junction contained 4 bases not matched to a gene. The CDR3 protein is CASSPGTAYEQYF. The CDR3 region has the DNA TGTGCCAGCAGCCCCGGGACAGCCTACGAGCAGTACTTC.

The chain recombines TRBV4-3 with TRBJ2-5; 9 bases are a match to TRBD2. V dropped 1 base and J dropped 5; count of bases not matched to a gene: 5. This CDR3 is built from 15 residues. Germline lookup yields CDR1 LGHNA and CDR2 YSLEER. CDR3 residues: CASSQGVAGEETQYF. CDR3 in DNA: TGCGCCAGCAGCCAAGGGGTAGCGGGGGAGGAGACCCAGTACTTC.

Of note for this clone: At one boundary the junction diverges from the germline segment, which might be a read error. This sequence joins TRBV7-7 and TRBJ2-3; D perhaps matches TRBD2 (6 bases). Per germline, CDR1 SSHAT and CDR2 FNYEAQ (reference sequence). The length of the CDR3 is 16 residues. The CDR3 DNA follows: TGTGCTAGCAGCTTATACGTGGGAGGCGGGACAGATACGCAGTATTTT. Its protein is CASSLYVGGGTDTQYF.

The chain couples TRBV19 to TRBJ1-5; D perhaps matches TRBD1 (6 bases). Trimming shortened V by 5 bases and J by 4 bases, and 12 bases separated the two germline ends. Germline V lookup: CDR1 LNHDA, CDR2 SQIVND (reference sequence). This CDR3 is 14 amino acids long. Here the CDR3 reads CASSDYRENQPQHF. In DNA, the CDR3 is TGTGCCAGTAGTGATTACAGGGAAAATCAGCCCCAGCATTTT. The whole variable domain, filled in from reference TRBV19 and TRBJ1-5, reads DGGITQSPKYLFRKEGQNVTLSCEQNLNHDAMYWYRQDPGQGLRLIYYSQIVNDFQKGDIAEGYSVSREKKESFPLTVTSAQKNPTAFYLCASSDYRENQPQHFGDGTRLSIL.

This clone came up once. The chain combines TRBV29-1 with TRBJ1-2, with unresolved D. The V gene lost 6 bases and the J gene lost 2 bases, with 16 bases spanning the gap. Germline V lookup: CDR1 SQVTM, CDR2 ANQGSEA. This CDR3 comprises 14 residues. The DNA of the CDR3 is TGCAGCGTGGCGAGACCCTACAGCAACTATGGCTACACCTTC. Amino acid sequence: CSVARPYSNYGYTF.

The chain carries TRBV13 and TRBJ2-3; D gene ambiguous. The CDR3 totals 15 residues. Germline V gives CDR1 PRHDT, CDR2 FYEKMQ (reference sequence). The V and J ends lost 5 bases and 3 bases respectively, with 15 bases between them. The CDR3 loop reads CASSARRYGTDTQYF. The CDR3 coding sequence is TGTGCCAGCAGCGCCAGACGATACGGGACAGATACGCAGTATTTT.

The V call is TRBV4-1, the J call TRBJ1-2; D might be TRBD1 (6 bases). Trimming stripped 4 bases from V and 5 bases from J, with 23 bases between. The CDR3 consists of 17 residues. The germline V gene has CDR1 MGHRA and CDR2 YSYEKL. The chain's CDR3 is CASSPGPQGSPKYGYTF. DNA for the CDR3: TGCGCCAGCAGCCCGGGACCACAGGGTTCCCCAAAATATGGCTACACCTTC.

This clone was found once. This rearrangement joins TRBV7-2 to TRBJ2-7, with D unclear. V lost 4 bases, J lost 4 bases, and 11 bases lay in between. The CDR3 extends over 13 amino acids. Per germline, CDR1 SGHTA and CDR2 FQGNSA. Here the CDR3 reads CASSSQAVYEQYF. DNA for the CDR3: TGTGCCAGCAGCTCTCAGGCCGTGTACGAGCAGTACTTC.

This rearrangement joins TRBV19 to TRBJ2-2; perhaps D is TRBD1 or TRBD2 (6 bases each). Germline CDR1 LNHDA, CDR2 SQIVND (reference sequence). CDR3 length equals 15 residues. V was clipped by 6 bases and J by 1 base, with 12 bases between them. The CDR3 bases are TGTGCCAGTAGAAAGGGGGGCATGAACACCGGGGAGCTGTTTTTT. Translating it yields CASRKGGMNTGELFF.

The V and J genes are TRBV21-1 and TRBJ1-1. TRBV21-1 is recorded as a pseudogene. CDR3 length equals 15 residues. The CDR3 region is CARKQRGRENTEAFF. The DNA of the CDR3 is TGTGCCAGGAAGCAGAGGGGCAGGGAGAACACTGAAGCTTTCTTT.

This chain uses TRBV4-3 with TRBJ1-1, with unresolved D. Germline V gene sequence: CDR1 LGHNA, CDR2 YSLEER. Trimming shortened V by 1 base and J by 0 bases, and 12 bases separated the two germline ends. This CDR3 is built from 16 residues. The CDR3 DNA sequence: TGCGCCAGCAGCCAAGGGTGGGCTGCGGTGAACACTGAAGCTTTCTTT. Residues: CASSQGWAAVNTEAFF.

The V gene is TRBV18, the J gene TRBJ2-7; 9 bases are a match to TRBD1. This CDR3 spans 15 amino acids. Germline V CDR1 and CDR2: KGHSH, LQKENI. J was trimmed by 4 bases and V by 6 bases; bases with no gene match: 10. CDR3 amino acids: CASSPEDRGRYEQYF. CDR3 DNA: TGTGCCAGCTCCCCGGAAGACAGGGGGAGGTACGAGCAGTACTTC.

This CDR3 reads CASSSIETQYF. The CDR3 DNA sequence: TGTGCCAGCTCATCAATTGAGACCCAGTACTTC. V is TRBV18 and J is TRBJ2-5; D not resolved. The CDR3 is 11 residues long. Deletions cut 5 bases from V and 5 bases from J, with 6 bases between. Germline V CDR1 and CDR2: KGHSH, LQKENI.

The chain recombines TRBV28 with TRBJ1-1; possible D gene TRBD1, 5 bases. V was clipped by 4 bases and J by 5 bases, with 17 bases between them. This CDR3 spans 15 amino acids. Germline V gene data show CDR1 as MDHEN and CDR2 as SYDVKM. The CDR3 protein is CASSSLGVGGTEAFF. DNA for the CDR3: TGTGCCAGCAGTTCGTTGGGGGTGGGGGGGACTGAAGCTTTCTTT.

CDR3 amino acids: CASIRTGMNTEAFF. The CDR3 DNA reads TGTGCCAGCATCCGGACAGGAATGAACACTGAAGCTTTCTTT. This chain connects TRBV5-5 to TRBJ1-1, with 7 bases fitting TRBD1. The CDR3 length is 14 residues. Per germline, CDR1 SGHKS and CDR2 YYEKEE (reference sequence). V lost 6 bases and J lost 0; bases outside the gene matches: 5.

The V gene is TRBV11-2, the J gene TRBJ1-2; 9 positions match TRBD1. The CDR3 extends over 13 amino acids. J lost 8 bases, V lost 5 bases, and 6 bases had no gene match. The germline gives CDR1 SGHAT, CDR2 FQNNGV. The CDR3 coding sequence is TGTGCCAGCAGCGCCGGGACAGGGATCGGCTACACCTTC. Translation gives CASSAGTGIGYTF.

The chain is built from TRBV14 and TRBJ2-1; 14 nucleotides agree with TRBD2. The CDR3 is 16 amino acids. CDR1 and CDR2 from the germline V gene are SGHDN and FVKESK. J lost 7 bases, V lost 4 bases, and 6 bases had no gene match. The CDR3 nucleotides read TGTGCCAGCAGCCCACGACTAGCGGGGGGGCCGAATGAGCAGTTCTTC. It specifies CASSPRLAGGPNEQFF.

V and J are TRBV2 and TRBJ2-1; TRBD2 matches 10 bases. V lost 6 bases and J lost 7; bases outside the gene matches: 12. Germline loops: CDR1 SNHLY, CDR2 FYNNEI. This CDR3 has 16 residues. The CDR3, as DNA: TGTGCCAGCAGGACTAGCGGGTTACCATACGGTAATGAGCAGTTCTTC. It codes for CASRTSGLPYGNEQFF.

The chain is built from TRBV19 and TRBJ1-2; 9 nucleotides align to TRBD1. The V segment lost 6 bases and the J segment 0 bases; nucleotides outside the gene matches: 8. The CDR3 totals 16 residues. Germline CDR1 reads LNHDA; CDR2 reads SQIVND (reference sequence). CDR3 DNA sequence: TGTGCCAGTAGCACACAGGGGGCGTCAGCTAACTATGGCTACACCTTC. Protein product: CASSTQGASANYGYTF. Filled out from reference TRBV19 and TRBJ1-2, the complete variable domain reads DGGITQSPKYLFRKEGQNVTLSCEQNLNHDAMYWYRQDPGQGLRLIYYSQIVNDFQKGDIAEGYSVSREKKESFPLTVTSAQKNPTAFYLCASSTQGASANYGYTFGSGTRLTVV.

V and J are TRBV2 and TRBJ2-2; tentative D call: TRBD1 (6 bases). Germline assignment: CDR1 SNHLY and CDR2 FYNNEI. V was shortened by 4 bases and J by 3 bases, with 9 bases between the two germline ends. The CDR3 is 14 residues long. The CDR3 sequence: CASSGQGYTGELFF. The CDR3 DNA is TGTGCCAGCAGTGGGCAGGGGTACACCGGGGAGCTGTTTTTT.

The chain uses TRBV5-1 and TRBJ2-4; D is unclear. This CDR3 is built from 15 residues. V lost 2 bases and J lost 6, with 15 bases in between. Germline CDR1 is SGHRS and CDR2 is YFSETQ. This CDR3 reads CASSLTASPPNIQYF. For the CDR3, the DNA is TGCGCCAGCAGCTTAACAGCGTCCCCCCCAAACATTCAGTACTTC.

This clone rates as medium-sized. This chain connects TRBV27 to TRBJ2-2, with D maybe TRBD1 (7 bases). The CDR3 loop spans 14 amino acids. Germline values: CDR1 MNHEY, CDR2 SMNVEV (reference sequence). V was trimmed by 7 bases and J by 4 bases, leaving 13 bases between them. Here the CDR3 reads CASTGQGGTGELFF. In nucleotides, the CDR3 is TGTGCCAGCACGGGGCAGGGGGGCACCGGGGAGCTGTTTTTT.

The rearrangement joins TRBV30 to TRBJ2-2; maybe TRBD1 (5 bases). V was pared by 4 bases and J by 4 bases, with 22 bases between. The CDR3 is 17 residues long. Germline loops: CDR1 GTSNPN, CDR2 SVGIG (reference sequence). CDR3 bases: TGTGCCTGGAATGGTGGGGCAGGGCGAATCCTCACCGGGGAGCTGTTTTTT. It codes for CAWNGGAGRILTGELFF.